Here is one T cell receptor beta chain with its context. This receptor's antigen is unknown. No much larger clone exists at a distance of one base, and base qualities are not known. CDR1 and CDR2 (LNHDA, SQIVND) derive from the germline V gene (reference sequence). V is pared back by 3 bases and J by 7 bases, with 9 bases lying between the germline termini. Counted from cysteine to phenylalanine, this CDR3 has 13 amino acids. The DNA shown is the 39-base CDR3, in frame from base 1. The immunoSEQ Assay, a bias-controlled multiplex PCR, was used to amplify TCRbeta CDR3 regions from genomic DNA. Turning to the authors' computational methods: Within the assay, amplification of reference gene primers was used to estimate how many nucleated cells each sample contained. Sequence reads were collapsed and filtered to measure the absolute abundance of every unique TCRbeta CDR3 rearrangement. Productive Simpson clonality was computed per sample as the square root of Simpson's diversity index over productive rearrangements. The clones in this table, taken by TCRdb from immuneACCESS, are in-frame only. Not every clone is retained; where verified, under half of the shortfall comes from an unresolved V gene, and the cause of the rest is unknown. From that table come the V and J calls and clone size; the DNA was used to work out D and trimming. This sample holds under 150,000 clones; approximately 90% were observed only once. Of the sample, approximately 1.9% is held by the ten largest clones.

This record comes from a study of blood T cell repertoires in COVID-19 (dated by TCRdb to 2018 to 2020). Background for the entire study: Samples covering the acute and convalescent phases of COVID-19 were provided by collaborators in the United States, Italy and Spain. The prospective study material was composed of cDNA or gDNA derived from T cells, B-cell-depleted T cells, or PBMCs. Deeply sampled blood TCRbeta repertoires from subjects exposed to, actively infected with, or recovered from COVID-19 were included in the dataset. The repertoires were released in a freely available public database meant as a resource for research on the immune response to SARS-CoV-2. The samples were drawn from the first 160 participants of the ongoing ImmuneRACE study and from roughly 1,300 subjects provided by 6 global collaborators. The sample metadata nearly always contained a de-identified subject ID, COVID-19 status, age in years and sex. HLA class I and class II types, where available, came from metadata supplied by the sample provider rather than from assay-based typing.

Each collaborating institution followed its own protocols to collect whole blood in K2EDTA tubes. For TCRbeta analysis, collaborators shipped samples as frozen whole blood, isolated PBMCs, or DNA extracted from either of those sample types. Broader findings and caveats from the paper: Clinical and demographic metadata were provided uncurated, with the amount varying by source and participant.

Specimen: peripheral blood. In this chain, TRBV19 is recombined with TRBJ1-4; D gene: possibly TRBD1, on 5 matching bases. This receptor was taken from a human donor with active COVID-19. The donor label of this sample is uncertain. The CDR3 corresponds to CASSMQGGEKLFF. Here is the DNA: TGTGCCAGTAGTATGCAGGGTGGTGAAAAACTGTTTTTT. With the rest looked up from the reference TRBV19 and TRBJ1-4 genes rather than sequenced, the full variable domain is DGGITQSPKYLFRKEGQNVTLSCEQNLNHDAMYWYRQDPGQGLRLIYYSQIVNDFQKGDIAEGYSVSREKKESFPLTVTSAQKNPTAFYLCASSMQGGEKLFFGSGTQLSVL.